A single sample is the source of the 28 T cell receptor beta chains below, sequenced in a study of cytomegalovirus exposure and HLA in healthy donors. The PCR made use of 60 Vbeta and 13 Jbeta primers. Only in-frame clones appear in the TCRdb table, and some are missing; sequencing was by immunoSEQ multiplex PCR. The table records over 150,000 clones, around three quarters of them present only once. The source material was PBMCs. Receptors were obtained from a man younger than 40 in good health and CMV-seropositive.

The chain combines TRBV4-1 with TRBJ2-1, with 10 bases lining up with TRBD1. Germline V gene sequence: CDR1 MGHRA, CDR2 YSYEKL. The CDR3 extends over 15 amino acids. J lost 8 bases, V lost 1 base, and 5 bases had no gene match. In DNA form, the CDR3 reads TGCGCCAGCAGCCAAGGACAGGGGGCTTTAGATGAGCAGTTCTTC. Its translation is CASSQGQGALDEQFF.

The V and J genes are TRBV2 and TRBJ2-7; 10 positions agree with TRBD1. Germline V gene data show CDR1 as SNHLY and CDR2 as FYNNEI. The CDR3 sequence is 14 residues long. With 6 bases clipped from V and 5 bases from J, the junction kept 7 bases outside the gene matches. CDR3 sequence: CASRTGTGVHEQYF. The CDR3 bases are TGTGCCAGCAGGACCGGGACAGGGGTCCACGAGCAGTACTTC.

The rearrangement uses TRBV7-3 and TRBJ2-1, with 10 bases lining up with TRBD2. Germline CDR1 and CDR2: SGHTA and FQGTGA. With V trimmed by 1 base and J by 1 base, 7 bases remained unmatched. The CDR3 consists of 18 residues. This CDR3 reads CASSLRGLAGVSYNEQFF. CDR3 coding DNA: TGTGCCAGCAGCTTAAGGGGGCTAGCGGGGGTTTCCTACAATGAGCAGTTCTTC.

The DNA of the CDR3 is TGTGCCAGCAGCTTCAGGACTAGCTATGAGCAGTTCTTC. It yields the protein CASSFRTSYEQFF. The genes are TRBV7-9 and TRBJ2-1, with 8 nucleotides matching TRBD2. CDR1 is SEHNR, CDR2 FQNEAQ, per germline (reference sequence). Trimming cost V 3 bases and J 8 bases; bases outside gene matches: 3. The CDR3 is 13 residues long.

The chain links TRBV28 to TRBJ2-4; D may be TRBD1 (5 bases). The CDR3 is 13 residues long. Germline values: CDR1 MDHEN, CDR2 SYDVKM. V was cut by 2 bases and J by 7 bases, with 9 bases left in between. DNA for the CDR3: TGTGCCAGCAGTTTACCAGGGTGGAACATTCAGTACTTC. Translated: CASSLPGWNIQYF.

The CDR3 DNA reads TGTGCCACCAGCAGAGGGAACGCAGGGGAACTTTTGGATGAGCAGTTCTTC. The encoded protein is CATSRGNAGELLDEQFF. This chain connects TRBV15 to TRBJ2-1; D is possibly TRBD1 (6 bases). V lost 1 base, J lost 8 bases, and 21 bases lay in between. The CDR3 runs 17 residues. CDR1 and CDR2 (germline): LNHNV, YYDKDF (reference sequence).

The rearrangement joins TRBV4-1 to TRBJ2-7; D gene unclear. The length of the CDR3 is 14 residues. Germline V gene lookup returns CDR1 MGHRA and CDR2 YSYEKL. V lost 3 bases, J lost 3 bases, and 12 bases lay in between. This CDR3 is CASSHLPESYEQYF. The CDR3 region has the DNA TGCGCCAGCAGCCATCTCCCTGAGAGCTACGAGCAGTACTTC.

V usage is TRBV10-3 and J usage is TRBJ2-7, with 8 nucleotides matching TRBD2. Germline lookup yields CDR1 ENHRY and CDR2 SYGVKD. The length of the CDR3 is 14 residues. V shed 3 bases, J shed 0 bases, and the junction held 1 base outside the gene matches. CDR3 sequence reads: CAISDAGGSYEQYF. CDR3 nucleotide sequence: TGTGCCATCAGTGACGCGGGGGGCTCCTACGAGCAGTACTTC.

This clone was observed a handful of times. The J gene is TRBJ2-7, the V gene TRBV19; D might be TRBD1 (7 bases). This CDR3 has 14 residues. V lost 5 bases, J lost 6 bases, and 17 bases lay in between. Per germline, CDR1 LNHDA and CDR2 SQIVND (reference sequence). The CDR3 nucleotides read TGTGCCAGTAGTTACCGGGCCCAGGGGGGCGAGCAGTACTTC. Amino acid sequence: CASSYRAQGGEQYF. The full variable domain, in which reference TRBV19 and TRBJ2-7 provide the parts outside the CDR3, is DGGITQSPKYLFRKEGQNVTLSCEQNLNHDAMYWYRQDPGQGLRLIYYSQIVNDFQKGDIAEGYSVSREKKESFPLTVTSAQKNPTAFYLCASSYRAQGGEQYFGPGTRLTVT.

The chain carries TRBV4-2 and TRBJ1-6; D possibly corresponds to TRBD1 (5 bases). Per germline, CDR1 LGHNA and CDR2 YNFKEQ. The CDR3 totals 15 residues. V dropped 2 bases and J dropped 7 bases, with 12 bases sitting between them. The DNA for the CDR3 is TGTGCCAGCAGCCAACCGACAGCTCTAAATTCACCCCTCCACTTT. Amino acid sequence: CASSQPTALNSPLHF.

The chain employs TRBV30 and TRBJ1-3; TRBD1 might be the D (5 bases). The V and J ends lost 4 bases and 0 bases respectively, with 10 bases between them. CDR1 and CDR2 (germline): GTSNPN, SVGIG (reference sequence). This CDR3 spans 14 amino acids. CDR3 residues: CAWMSDSSGNTIYF. In nucleotides, the CDR3 is TGTGCCTGGATGTCCGACAGCTCTGGAAACACCATATATTTT.

The chain links TRBV5-3 to TRBJ1-2; D gene unclear. TRBV5-3 is classed as an ORF, of uncertain function. CDR3 length: 18 residues. The V gene lost 1 base and the J gene lost 0 bases, with 19 bases spanning the gap. The CDR3 here is CARSLSTDLTAANYGYTF. The CDR3 coding sequence is TGTGCCAGAAGCTTGTCTACCGACCTGACTGCCGCTAACTATGGCTACACCTTC.

V and J are TRBV6-5 and TRBJ2-3; no reliable D call. The CDR3 totals 14 residues. Germline V CDR1 and CDR2: MNHEY, SVGAGI. Trimming shortened V by 0 bases and J by 4 bases, and 8 bases separated the two germline ends. CDR3 region: CASSYSRPSDTQYF. CDR3 nucleotides: TGTGCCAGCAGTTACTCGCGTCCCTCAGATACGCAGTATTTT.

This chain connects TRBV7-7 to TRBJ2-2; tentatively, D is TRBD1 (5 bases). The CDR3 totals 14 residues. Trimming took off 5 bases at V and 2 bases at J, with 9 bases between the two ends. CDR1 and CDR2 from the germline V gene are SSHAT and FNYEAQ (reference sequence). The CDR3: CASSPTVNTGELFF. The CDR3 coding sequence is TGTGCCAGCAGCCCGACAGTCAACACCGGGGAGCTGTTTTTT.

The chain joins TRBV7-9 to TRBJ1-6, with TRBD1 matching 9 bases. Germline-derived CDR1 and CDR2 are SEHNR and FQNEAQ (reference sequence). The CDR3 is 13 residues long. With 8 bases clipped from V and 9 bases from J, the junction kept 5 bases outside the gene matches. CDR3 sequence reads: CASGTGSFSPLHF. In DNA, the CDR3 is TGTGCCAGCGGGACAGGGAGTTTTTCACCCCTCCACTTT.

The rearrangement uses TRBV4-1 and TRBJ2-3, with TRBD2 identical over 12 bases. The CDR3 has 18 amino acids. CDR1 and CDR2 from the germline V gene are MGHRA and YSYEKL. J lost 2 bases, V lost 1 base, and 7 bases had no gene match. The CDR3 DNA reads as TGCGCCAGCAGCCAAGCTGGCCTAGCGGGGGGGTTCACAGATACGCAGTATTTT. Protein product: CASSQAGLAGGFTDTQYF.

V is TRBV11-2 and J is TRBJ2-5, with TRBD1 matching over 8 bases. The CDR3 totals 16 residues. The germline gives CDR1 SGHAT, CDR2 FQNNGV. The junction had 6 bases not matched to a gene; V was cut back by 2 bases and J by 1 base. The CDR3, as DNA: TGTGCCAGCAGCTTAAAGTGGGACAGGATCCAAGAGACCCAGTACTTC. The encoded protein is CASSLKWDRIQETQYF. The complete variable domain, with remaining parts taken from reference TRBV11-2 and TRBJ2-5, reads EAGVAQSPRYKIIEKRQSVAFWCNPISGHATLYWYQQILGQGPKLLIQFQNNGVVDDSQLPKDRFSAERLKGVDSTLKIQPAKLEDSAVYLCASSLKWDRIQETQYFGPGTRLLVL.

The gene calls are TRBV10-3 and TRBJ1-6; maybe TRBD1 (5 bases). This CDR3 comprises 14 residues. Trimming stripped 3 bases from V and 6 bases from J, with 9 bases between. Germline V CDR1 and CDR2: ENHRY, SYGVKD. The CDR3 DNA is TGTGCCATCAGTGAAGAGACAGTTAATTCACCCCTCCACTTT. It yields the protein CAISEETVNSPLHF.

V usage is TRBV6-5 and J usage is TRBJ1-6; weak D call: TRBD1 (5 bases). CDR3 length equals 14 residues. Trimming removed 5 bases at V and 1 base at J, with 6 bases between. Germline lookup yields CDR1 MNHEY and CDR2 SVGAGI. The CDR3 here is CASSRGSYNSPLHF. In DNA form, the CDR3 reads TGTGCCAGCAGTAGGGGTTCCTATAATTCACCCCTCCACTTT.

J is TRBJ1-1 and V is TRBV18, with D possibly being TRBD1 (5 bases). V shed 2 bases and J shed 3 bases, with 16 bases lying between them. CDR3 length: 16 residues. Germline lookup yields CDR1 KGHSH and CDR2 LQKENI. As DNA, the CDR3 is TGTGCCAGCTCACCAACCGAAGCAGGGTTGGACACTGAAGCTTTCTTT. It codes for CASSPTEAGLDTEAFF.

The chain joins TRBV5-1 to TRBJ2-6, with a weak D call TRBD2 (7 bases). This CDR3 spans 17 amino acids. The V and J ends lost 2 bases and 3 bases respectively, with 15 bases between them. The V gene's germline CDR1 is SGHRS and CDR2 YFSETQ. The CDR3 DNA is TGCGCCAGCAGCTTTTCGGGGGGCCTAAATGGGGCCAACGTCCTGACTTTC. It yields the protein CASSFSGGLNGANVLTF. The full variable domain, its missing parts supplied by reference TRBV5-1 and TRBJ2-6, is KAGVTQTPRYLIKTRGQQVTLSCSPISGHRSVSWYQQTPGQGLQFLFEYFSETQRNKGNFPGRFSGRQFSNSRSEMNVSTLELGDSALYLCASSFSGGLNGANVLTFGAGSRLTVL.

The V gene is TRBV4-1, the J gene TRBJ2-3, with 8 bases aligning to TRBD2. This CDR3 is 15 amino acids long. V shed 1 base, J shed 5 bases, and the junction held 5 bases outside the gene matches. Germline assignment: CDR1 MGHRA and CDR2 YSYEKL. The CDR3 region is CASSQAAGAIDTQYF. For the CDR3, the DNA is TGCGCCAGCAGCCAAGCAGCGGGGGCCATAGATACGCAGTATTTT.

The CDR3 here is CASSPGGLSSGANVLTF. The CDR3 DNA is TGTGCCAGCAGCCCCGGAGGCCTAAGCTCTGGGGCCAACGTCCTGACTTTC. This rearrangement joins TRBV14 to TRBJ2-6; a possible D gene is TRBD2 (5 bases). The V end was cut by 4 bases, the J end by 0 bases, with 13 bases between. CDR1 SGHDN and CDR2 FVKESK come from the germline V gene. This CDR3 region has 17 residues.

The gene calls are TRBV2 and TRBJ2-1; D gene ambiguous. Trimming removed 7 bases at V and 5 bases at J, with 3 bases between. The CDR3 is 10 amino acids. Germline V gene lookup returns CDR1 SNHLY and CDR2 FYNNEI. In nucleotides, the CDR3 is TGTGCCAGCACCGACAATGAGCAGTTCTTC. Translating gives CASTDNEQFF. Full variable domain (outside the CDR3, taken from reference TRBV2 and TRBJ2-1): EPEVTQTPSHQVTQMGQEVILRCVPISNHLYFYWYRQILGQKVEFLVSFYNNEISEKSEIFDDQFSVERPDGSNFTLKIRSTKLEDSAMYFCASTDNEQFFGPGTRLTVL.

This chain joins TRBV9 and TRBJ2-7; D may be TRBD1 (7 bases). The V end was cut by 4 bases, the J end by 4 bases, with 9 bases between. The CDR3 extends over 12 amino acids. The germline V gene has CDR1 SGDLS and CDR2 YYNGEE. The CDR3 sequence is CASSPGGYEQYF. The CDR3 DNA is TGTGCCAGCAGCCCAGGGGGGTACGAGCAGTACTTC.

This chain links TRBV2 with TRBJ1-1; 7 bases align to TRBD1. The germline gives CDR1 SNHLY, CDR2 FYNNEI. V was clipped by 3 bases and J by 6 bases; unmatched bases: 4. There are 13 residues in the CDR3. CDR3 region: CASSEQGVAEAFF. CDR3 nucleotides: TGTGCCAGCAGTGAGCAGGGGGTGGCTGAAGCTTTCTTT. Drawing the rest from reference TRBV2 and TRBJ1-1, the complete variable domain is EPEVTQTPSHQVTQMGQEVILRCVPISNHLYFYWYRQILGQKVEFLVSFYNNEISEKSEIFDDQFSVERPDGSNFTLKIRSTKLEDSAMYFCASSEQGVAEAFFGQGTRLTVV.

The gene calls are TRBV27 and TRBJ2-5; weak D call: TRBD2 (7 bases). The germline V gene has CDR1 MNHEY and CDR2 SMNVEV (reference sequence). V was pared by 2 bases and J by 4 bases, with 11 bases between. The CDR3 spans 14 residues. This chain's CDR3 is CASSLRGGRETQYF. The DNA of the CDR3 is TGTGCCAGCAGTTTAAGGGGGGGCCGAGAGACCCAGTACTTC.

This clone was recorded only once. The rearrangement joins TRBV4-3 to TRBJ2-7; D gene ambiguous. Germline CDR1 reads LGHNA; CDR2 reads YSLEER. Between the trimmed V and J ends, which lost 0 bases and 6 bases, there was a span of 9 bases. The CDR3 sequence is 13 residues long. The CDR3: CASSQDAGSEQYF. The CDR3 DNA reads as TGCGCCAGCAGCCAAGATGCAGGTAGCGAGCAGTACTTC.